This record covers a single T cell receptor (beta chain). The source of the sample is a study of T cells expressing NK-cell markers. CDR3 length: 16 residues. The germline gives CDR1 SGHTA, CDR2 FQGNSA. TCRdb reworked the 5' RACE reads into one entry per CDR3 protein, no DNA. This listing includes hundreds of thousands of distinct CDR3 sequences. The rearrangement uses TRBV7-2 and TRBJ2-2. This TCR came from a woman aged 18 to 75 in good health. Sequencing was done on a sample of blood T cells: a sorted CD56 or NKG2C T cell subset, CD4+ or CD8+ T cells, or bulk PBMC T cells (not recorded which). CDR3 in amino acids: CASSLRVSANTGELFF.